The T cell receptor (beta chain) under discussion was sequenced for a study of shared clonotypes between healthy human individuals. TCRdb's table, derived via immunoSEQ multiplex PCR, lists solely in-frame clones and lacks some. The table has around 2,000,000 clones, about 94% seen once. Positively selected for CCR7, the CD45RO-negative cells used as naive CD8 cells excluded terminally differentiated effector memory CD45RA+ cells. Donors comprised healthy HIV-negative adults lacking recent acute infections or vaccinations. Germline values: CDR1 SGHVS, CDR2 FQNEAQ. Trimming left V 0 bases short and J 3 bases short, with 2 bases between. This CDR3 is built from 12 residues.

Input material: naive CD8+ T cells sorted from blood. The clonotype originates from a man younger than 35 in good health. The rearrangement joins TRBV7-8 to TRBJ2-5; no clear D gene. For the CDR3, the DNA is TGTGCCAGCAGCTTAGCCAAAGAGACCCAGTACTTC. Translation: CASSLAKETQYF.